These T cell receptor beta chains were read from a single sample in a study of regulatory T cells in long-lasting Graves disease. One entry per CDR3 protein, called by TCRdb with MiXCR from the multiplex PCR reads. The sample has around 450,000 distinct CDR3 sequences, under 25% seen once; the top ten hold 7% to 9%. This sample comprised peripheral blood mononuclear cells (PBMCs), obtained when the disease was refractory, from a patient treated with antithyroid drugs. The source of these receptors is a female donor with Graves disease. Both conserved end residues are part of each CDR3. The order of the fields is clone size, V gene, J gene, D gene, CDR3 protein, CDR3 DNA. D genes are given only for firm matches. Rows give clone size only sometimes, using once, few, many, or a class for an expanded clone.

>many|TRBV14|TRBJ1-2|TRBD1
CASSSGWDRRNYGYTF
TGTGCCAGCAGCTCGGGATGGGACAGGCGAAACTATGGCTACACCTTC
>few|TRBV6-1|TRBJ1-5|TRBD1
CASSASRDRGSYSNQPQHF
TGTGCCAGCAGTGCGTCTCGGGACAGGGGGTCCTATAGCAATCAGCCCCAGCATTTT
>.|TRBV7-9|TRBJ2-2|.
CASSLAGGENTGELFF
TGTGCCAGCAGCTTAGCCGGCGGGGAGAACACCGGGGAGCTGTTTTTT
>.|TRBV10-3|TRBJ1-2|TRBD1
CAISQILAGQPGGYTF
TGTGCCATCAGTCAAATTCTCGCGGGACAGCCCGGGGGCTACACCTTC
>many|TRBV28|TRBJ1-4|.
CASSLIMQPNEKLFF
TGTGCCAGCAGTTTAATCATGCAGCCTAATGAAAAACTGTTTTTT
>few|TRBV4-1|TRBJ1-6|TRBD1
CASSPRQGTPLHF
TGCGCCAGCAGCCCCCGACAGGGGACACCCCTCCACTTT
>few|TRBV7-9|TRBJ1-5|.
CASSPDLTDQPQHF
TGTGCCAGCAGCCCCGACCTTACAGATCAGCCCCAGCATTTT
>many|TRBV12-3/TRBV12-4|TRBJ1-1|.
CASSLSRGGTEAFF
TGTGCCAGCAGTTTATCGAGGGGGGGGACTGAAGCTTTCTTT
>.|TRBV7-3|TRBJ2-1|.
CASSLFLGSEGNEQFF
TGTGCCAGCAGCTTATTTCTCGGTTCGGAGGGCAATGAGCAGTTCTTC
>few|TRBV20-1|TRBJ1-2|.
CSAGIGGYTF
TGCAGTGCTGGGATTGGGGGCTACACCTTC
>.|TRBV28|TRBJ2-1|TRBD2
CASSSLGLAEYNEQFF
TGTGCCAGCAGTTCCCTGGGACTAGCGGAATACAATGAGCAGTTCTTC
>.|TRBV7-9|TRBJ2-7|TRBD2
CASSYGGETYEQYF
TGTGCCAGCAGCTACGGGGGGGAAACCTACGAGCAGTACTTC
>few|TRBV24-1|TRBJ2-2|.
CATSDSQKPNTGELFF
TGTGCCACCAGTGATTCACAGAAACCGAACACCGGGGAGCTGTTTTTT
>many|TRBV24-1|TRBJ2-2|TRBD1
CATSDPGTGPGELFF
TGTGCCACCAGTGACCCCGGGACAGGGCCCGGGGAGCTGTTTTTT
>.|TRBV28|TRBJ2-2|.
CASSYEGGELFF
TGTGCCAGCAGTTACGAGGGCGGGGAGCTGTTTTTT
>few|TRBV7-6|TRBJ2-7|.
CASSHPYRSYEQYF
TGTGCCAGCAGCCACCCATACAGGTCCTACGAGCAGTACTTC
>.|TRBV7-8|TRBJ2-3|TRBD2
CASRQKRTSFTDTQYF
TGTGCCAGCAGACAAAAACGGACTAGCTTCACAGATACGCAGTATTTT
>.|TRBV7-9|TRBJ1-6|TRBD1
CASSETGGYTPLHF
TGTGCCAGCAGCGAGACAGGGGGCTATACACCCCTCCACTTT
>.|TRBV30|TRBJ2-7|.
CAWSATDPYEQYF
TGTGCCTGGAGTGCGACTGACCCCTACGAGCAGTACTTC
>many|TRBV20-1|TRBJ2-5|.
CSAADPGSGIETQYF
TGCAGTGCCGCCGATCCGGGATCGGGGATAGAGACCCAGTACTTC
>.|TRBV28|TRBJ2-2|.
CASSSVGTDTGELFF
TGTGCCAGCAGCTCCGTCGGTACGGACACCGGGGAGCTGTTTTTT
>.|TRBV6-2/TRBV6-3|TRBJ2-7|TRBD2
CASSYTGLAGGREQYF
TGTGCCAGCAGTTACACGGGACTAGCGGGAGGGCGGGAGCAGTACTTC
>few|TRBV30|TRBJ1-1|TRBD1
CAWSVDAGGSTEAFF
TGTGCCTGGAGTGTAGATGCAGGGGGATCCACTGAAGCTTTCTTT
>.|TRBV6-1|TRBJ1-2|TRBD1
CASSHGTGRAGYTF
TGTGCCAGCAGTCATGGGACAGGGCGGGCTGGCTACACCTTC
>.|TRBV7-2|TRBJ2-7|.
CASSLAPSRAAADEQYF
TGTGCCAGCAGCTTAGCTCCCTCCAGGGCGGCCGCGGATGAGCAGTACTTC
>.|TRBV7-9|TRBJ2-5|.
CASSLRGTKETQYF
TGTGCCAGCAGCTTACGAGGAACCAAAGAGACCCAGTACTTC
>many|TRBV28|TRBJ2-7|.
CASSLSPSSYEQYF
TGTGCCAGCAGTTTATCGCCGAGCTCCTACGAGCAGTACTTC
>many|TRBV10-3|TRBJ2-5|TRBD2
CAISESGTSGQETQYF
TGTGCCATCAGTGAGTCAGGGACTAGCGGCCAAGAGACCCAGTACTTC
>many|TRBV11-3|TRBJ2-2|.
CASSLEVGELFF
TGTGCCAGCAGCTTAGAGGTCGGGGAGCTGTTTTTT
>few|TRBV7-8|TRBJ1-6|.
CASSPGRGRTDSPLHF
TGTGCCAGCAGCCCGGGCCGGGGCAGGACTGATTCACCCCTCCACTTT
>many|TRBV20-1|TRBJ2-5|TRBD2
CSARIVGTIFQETQYF
TGCAGTGCTAGAATCGTCGGGACTATCTTCCAAGAGACCCAGTACTTC
>few|TRBV7-2|TRBJ2-7|.
CASSLSNYEQYF
TGTGCCAGCAGCTTGTCAAACTACGAGCAGTACTTC